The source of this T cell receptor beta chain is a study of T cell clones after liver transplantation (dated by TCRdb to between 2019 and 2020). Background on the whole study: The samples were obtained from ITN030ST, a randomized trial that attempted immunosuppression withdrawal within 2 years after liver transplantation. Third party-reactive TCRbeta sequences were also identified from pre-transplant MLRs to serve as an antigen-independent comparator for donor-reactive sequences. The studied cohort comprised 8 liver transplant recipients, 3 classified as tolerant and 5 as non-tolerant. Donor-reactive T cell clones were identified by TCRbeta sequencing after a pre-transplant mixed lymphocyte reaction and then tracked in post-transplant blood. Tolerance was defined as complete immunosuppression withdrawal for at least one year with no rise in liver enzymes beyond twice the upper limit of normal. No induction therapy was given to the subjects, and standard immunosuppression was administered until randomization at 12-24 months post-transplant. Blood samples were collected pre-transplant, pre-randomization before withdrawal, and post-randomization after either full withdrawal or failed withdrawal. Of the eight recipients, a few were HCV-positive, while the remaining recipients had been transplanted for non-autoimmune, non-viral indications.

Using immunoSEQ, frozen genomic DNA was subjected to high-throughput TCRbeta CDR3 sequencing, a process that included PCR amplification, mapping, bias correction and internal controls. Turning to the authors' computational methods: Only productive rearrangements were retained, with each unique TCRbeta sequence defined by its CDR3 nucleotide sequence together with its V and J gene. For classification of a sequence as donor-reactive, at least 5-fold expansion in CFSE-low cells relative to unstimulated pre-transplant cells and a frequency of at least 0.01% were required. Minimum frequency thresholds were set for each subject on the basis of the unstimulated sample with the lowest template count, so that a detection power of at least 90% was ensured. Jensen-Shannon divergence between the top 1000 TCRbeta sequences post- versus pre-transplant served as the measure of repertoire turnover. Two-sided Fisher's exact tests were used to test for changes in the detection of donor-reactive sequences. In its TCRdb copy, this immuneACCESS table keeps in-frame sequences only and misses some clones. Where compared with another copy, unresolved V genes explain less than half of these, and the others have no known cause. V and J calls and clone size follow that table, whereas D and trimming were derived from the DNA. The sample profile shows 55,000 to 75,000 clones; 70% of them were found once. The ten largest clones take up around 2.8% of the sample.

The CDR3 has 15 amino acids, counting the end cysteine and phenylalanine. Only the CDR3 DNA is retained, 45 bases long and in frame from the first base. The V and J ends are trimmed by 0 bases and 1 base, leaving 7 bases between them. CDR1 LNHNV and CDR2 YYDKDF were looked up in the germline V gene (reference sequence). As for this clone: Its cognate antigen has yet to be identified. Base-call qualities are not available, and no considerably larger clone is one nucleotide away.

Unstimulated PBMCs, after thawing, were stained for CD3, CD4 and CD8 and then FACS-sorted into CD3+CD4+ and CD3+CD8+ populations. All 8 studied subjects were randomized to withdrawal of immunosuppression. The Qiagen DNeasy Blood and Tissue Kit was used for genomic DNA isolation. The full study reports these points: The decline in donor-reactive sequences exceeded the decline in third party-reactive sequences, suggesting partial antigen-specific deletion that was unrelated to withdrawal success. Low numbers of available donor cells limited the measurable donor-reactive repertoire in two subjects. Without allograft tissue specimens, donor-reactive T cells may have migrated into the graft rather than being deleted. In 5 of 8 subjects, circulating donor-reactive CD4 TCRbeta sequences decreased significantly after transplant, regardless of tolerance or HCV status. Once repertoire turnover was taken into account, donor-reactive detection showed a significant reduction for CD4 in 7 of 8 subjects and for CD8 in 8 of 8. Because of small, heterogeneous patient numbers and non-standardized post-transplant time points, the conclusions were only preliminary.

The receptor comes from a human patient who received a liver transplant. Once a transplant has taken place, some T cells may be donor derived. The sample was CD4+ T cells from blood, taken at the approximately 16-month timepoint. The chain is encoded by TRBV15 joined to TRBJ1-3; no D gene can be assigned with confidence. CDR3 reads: CATSRDPGSGNTIYF. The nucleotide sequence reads TGTGCCACCAGCAGAGATCCCGGGTCTGGAAACACCATATATTTT.